Shown below are 5 T cell receptor beta chains from a single sample sequenced in a study of blood T cell repertoires in COVID-19. Clones were sequenced by immunoSEQ multiplex PCR, and TCRdb holds only the in-frame ones, with some missing. The profile shows over 25,000 clones, 90% of them singletons. The sample comprised peripheral blood. These receptor sequences come from a woman in her sixties or seventies with active COVID-19.

The rearrangement uses TRBV19 and TRBJ1-2; D gene uncertain. Germline CDR1 is LNHDA and CDR2 is SQIVND (reference sequence). This CDR3 region has 15 residues. V was pared by 7 bases and J by 4 bases, with 19 bases between. Written as DNA, the CDR3 is TGTGCCAGTACAAATGGGGTCGGAGCGGTCTATGGCTACACCTTC. This encodes CASTNGVGAVYGYTF.

Remarks on this clone: The same CDR3 arises from other DNA sequences in this sample as well. J is TRBJ2-7 and V is TRBV19; the match to TRBD2 covers 9 bases. The CDR3 spans 13 residues. Losses at the gene ends were 1 base for V and 7 bases for J; bases not matched to a gene: 2. Germline V CDR1 and CDR2: LNHDA, SQIVND (reference sequence). The CDR3 sequence: CASSIGTSGEQYF. In nucleotides, the CDR3 is TGTGCCAGTAGTATAGGAACTAGCGGGGAGCAGTACTTC.

J is TRBJ2-3 and V is TRBV4-1; the match to TRBD1 covers 8 bases. Trimming at V came to 3 bases and at J to 3 bases, leaving 5 bases not matched to a gene. CDR1 is MGHRA and CDR2 is YSYEKL in the germline V gene. This CDR3 contains 15 residues. The CDR3 reads CASSHRTGLTDTQYF. CDR3 coding DNA: TGCGCCAGCAGCCATAGGACAGGGCTAACAGATACGCAGTATTTT.

The rearrangement links TRBV9 to TRBJ2-3; D uncertain. The length of the CDR3 is 15 residues. V shed 0 bases and J shed 6 bases, with 14 bases lying between them. CDR1 is SGDLS, CDR2 YYNGEE, per germline. CDR3 protein: CASSVDHSPGDTQYF. CDR3 in DNA: TGTGCCAGCAGCGTAGATCATTCCCCCGGGGATACGCAGTATTTT.

This clone was picked up one time. The chain carries TRBV4-3 and TRBJ2-7; D not certain. CDR3 size: 15 residues. Germline CDR1 is LGHNA and CDR2 is YSLEER. V was shortened by 5 bases and J by 4 bases, with 18 bases between the two germline ends. This chain's CDR3 is CASSYQIIPSYEQYF. For the CDR3, the DNA is TGCGCCAGCAGCTACCAAATTATACCCAGTTACGAGCAGTACTTC.